This T cell receptor (beta chain) was documented in a study of T cell repertoires in cytomegalovirus infection. Study details: An indication of both CMV infection and matching HLA type came from public TCR beta signatures.

Whole-study findings and limits: Identification of carriers of CMV plus the relevant HLA was achieved through cumulative public TCR beta family frequency. HLA-C-restricted TCR beta clonotypes specific for CMV led the ex vivo response.

Using its own MiXCR run on the reads, TCRdb lists one record per CDR3 protein. The top ten hold roughly 8% of the sample, which has hundreds of thousands of distinct CDR3 sequences, more than 20% seen once. This clonotype was observed a handful of times. As yet, its antigen is unknown. Germline loops: CDR1 MNHNY, CDR2 SVGAGI (reference sequence). V gave up 6 bases and J gave up 5 bases, with 14 bases separating them. This CDR3 contains 14 residues. Specimen: CD8+ T cells from PBMCs. The chain recombines TRBV6-6 with TRBJ2-1; weak D call: TRBD1 (6 bases). The source is a human donor in good health (CMV status not recorded). Some clones in this sample may be carry-over from other donors' samples. CDR3 loop: CASSQPSGDNEQFF. CDR3 coding DNA: TGTGCCAGCAGCCAACCTTCAGGGGACAATGAGCAGTTCTTC.